The clone carrying this T cell receptor (beta chain) has a handful of counts. The target antigen is unknown. The data originate from a study of CD8 T cells in ankylosing spondylitis. Germline V gene lookup returns CDR1 PRHDT and CDR2 FYEKMQ (reference sequence). The CDR3 loop spans 14 amino acids. V shed 4 bases and J 10 bases; nucleotides not matched to a gene: 9. MiXCR, run by TCRdb on the 5' RACE reads, gives a single entry per CDR3 protein. The sample holds fewer than 250,000 distinct CDR3 sequences, approximately 20% seen once. Findings and caveats of the study: Significant enrichment of disease-linked clones was reported in matched ankylosing spondylitis synovial fluid. Characteristic of ankylosing spondylitis blood, it appeared, was a TCR beta motif comprising several highly homologous variants.

This receptor was identified in a male donor with ankylosing spondylitis. The sample consisted of blood, either unsorted or a sorted T cell fraction (not recorded which). V gene TRBV13 combines with J gene TRBJ2-1; 8 positions agree with TRBD1. The CDR3 region has the DNA TGTGCCAGCAGCTCTGGACAGGGCTATTTCGAGCAGTTCTTC. Translation gives CASSSGQGYFEQFF.